The rows below give T cell receptor beta chains drawn from one sample of a study of human T cells and chemical hapten exposure. TCRdb reanalysed the RACE reads using MiXCR and keeps one entry per CDR3 protein. In the table there are approximately 84,000 distinct CDR3 sequences, roughly 8.7% of which are singletons. Sequencing was performed on whole blood. The receptors come from a male donor in good health. Some clones in this sample may be carry-over from other donors' samples. CDR3s include the opening cysteine and the closing phenylalanine or tryptophan. D genes are given only for firm matches. Clone size is stated in some rows and not others, as once, few, many or a class when expanded.

J: TRBJ2-1
size: NA
V: TRBV18
D: TRBD2
CDR3: CASRTSGRATFYNEQFF
DNA: TGTGCCAGCCGTACTAGCGGGAGGGCTACTTTCTACAATGAGCAGTTCTTC

J: TRBJ2-3
size: many
V: TRBV20-1
D: TRBD2
CDR3: CSARDHGLASMGEYF
DNA: TGCAGTGCTAGAGATCACGGACTAGCGTCTATGGGGGAGTATTTT

J: TRBJ1-5
size: NA
V: TRBV4-3
D: TRBD1
CDR3: CASSDGTDYQPQHF
DNA: TGCGCCAGCAGCGATGGGACAGACTATCAGCCCCAGCATTTT

J: TRBJ2-2
size: NA
V: TRBV6-2/TRBV6-3
D: NA
CDR3: CASSSWTGNTGELFF
DNA: TGTGCCAGCAGTTCCTGGACTGGGAACACCGGGGAGCTGTTTTTT

J: TRBJ1-3
size: NA
V: TRBV7-9
D: NA
CDR3: CASSPALRTVLSGNTIYF
DNA: TGTGCCAGCAGCCCCGCGCTGCGAACAGTTCTCTCTGGAAACACCATATATTTT

J: TRBJ2-1
size: many
V: TRBV12-5
D: TRBD2
CDR3: CASGLAPLGGRVNNEQFF
DNA: TGTGCTAGTGGTTTGGCCCCGTTGGGCGGGAGGGTTAATAATGAGCAGTTCTTC

J: TRBJ2-1
size: NA
V: TRBV20-1
D: NA
CDR3: CSAKNLPDPYNEQFF
DNA: TGCAGTGCTAAAAATTTGCCGGACCCGTACAATGAGCAGTTCTTC

J: TRBJ2-3
size: many
V: TRBV7-2
D: NA
CDR3: CASSLGLEADTQYF
DNA: TGTGCCAGCAGCTTAGGACTAGAAGCAGATACGCAGTATTTT

J: TRBJ2-4
size: many
V: TRBV27
D: NA
CDR3: CASSSTVLGNIQYF
DNA: TGTGCCAGCAGTTCGACAGTTTTGGGAAACATTCAGTACTTC

J: TRBJ2-7
size: NA
V: TRBV10-3
D: NA
CDR3: CAINIRALTYEQYF
DNA: TGTGCCATCAATATTCGGGCATTGACCTACGAGCAGTACTTC

J: TRBJ2-1
size: few
V: TRBV29-1
D: NA
CDR3: CSVQGAILNNEQFF
DNA: TGCAGCGTCCAGGGCGCGATCCTGAACAATGAGCAGTTCTTC

J: TRBJ2-1
size: few
V: TRBV4-1
D: TRBD2
CDR3: CASSQDGAGARNEQFF
DNA: TGCGCCAGCAGCCAAGATGGAGCGGGGGCCCGGAATGAGCAGTTCTTC

J: TRBJ2-5
size: NA
V: TRBV10-3
D: TRBD2
CDR3: CAISPGTSRHQETQYF
DNA: TGTGCCATCAGTCCAGGGACTAGCAGACACCAAGAGACCCAGTACTTC

J: TRBJ1-2
size: NA
V: TRBV20-1
D: TRBD1
CDR3: CSARSRQGSYGYTF
DNA: TGCAGTGCTAGATCCCGACAGGGGAGCTATGGCTACACCTTC

J: TRBJ2-3
size: NA
V: TRBV2
D: TRBD2
CDR3: CASSRGSGTQYF
DNA: TGTGCCAGCAGCCGCGGGAGTGGTACGCAGTATTTT

J: TRBJ2-2
size: NA
V: TRBV7-8
D: NA
CDR3: CASSLARGAGELFF
DNA: TGTGCCAGCAGCTTAGCTAGGGGGGCCGGGGAGCTGTTTTTT

J: TRBJ2-4
size: NA
V: TRBV11-2
D: NA
CDR3: CASSLQGGHLKNIQYF
DNA: TGTGCCAGCAGCTTACAAGGGGGTCATCTCAAAAACATTCAGTACTTC

J: TRBJ1-1
size: NA
V: TRBV20-1
D: NA
CDR3: CSARDQGTEAFF
DNA: TGCAGTGCTAGAGATCAGGGGACTGAAGCTTTCTTT

J: TRBJ1-1
size: NA
V: TRBV20-1
D: NA
CDR3: CSATLGDTEAFF
DNA: TGCAGTGCTACCCTTGGGGACACTGAAGCTTTCTTT

J: TRBJ2-7
size: few
V: TRBV20-1
D: TRBD2
CDR3: CSARRFVSGRNPYEQYF
DNA: TGCAGTGCTAGAAGGTTTGTTAGCGGGAGGAACCCCTACGAGCAGTACTTC

J: TRBJ2-7
size: NA
V: TRBV19
D: TRBD1
CDR3: CASSIGGTGVYEQYF
DNA: TGTGCCAGTAGTATAGGAGGGACAGGAGTCTACGAGCAGTACTTC

J: TRBJ2-3
size: NA
V: TRBV6-4
D: NA
CDR3: CASSPRPSPTDTQYF
DNA: TGTGCCAGCAGTCCCAGGCCTAGCCCCACAGATACGCAGTATTTT

J: TRBJ2-5
size: many
V: TRBV28
D: NA
CDR3: CASSLMSTQETQYF
DNA: TGTGCCAGCAGTTTAATGTCGACCCAAGAGACCCAGTACTTC

J: TRBJ2-7
size: NA
V: TRBV19
D: NA
CDR3: CASSPPGGGYEQYF
DNA: TGTGCCAGTAGTCCACCCGGGGGCGGCTACGAGCAGTACTTC

J: TRBJ2-3
size: many
V: TRBV14
D: TRBD1
CDR3: CASSHGTGRIRPRDTDTQYF
DNA: TGTGCCAGCAGCCATGGGACAGGTCGAATTCGACCGCGGGACACAGATACGCAGTATTTT

J: TRBJ1-5
size: NA
V: TRBV6-2/TRBV6-3
D: TRBD1
CDR3: CASRNGQGSNQPQHF
DNA: TGTGCCAGCAGGAACGGACAGGGGAGCAATCAGCCCCAGCATTTT

J: TRBJ1-5
size: NA
V: TRBV6-2/TRBV6-3
D: TRBD1
CDR3: CASSYSQGAFQPQHF
DNA: TGTGCCAGCAGTTACTCGCAGGGGGCGTTTCAGCCCCAGCATTTT

J: TRBJ1-1
size: many
V: TRBV5-6
D: TRBD1
CDR3: CASSSGGTEAFF
DNA: TGTGCCAGCAGCTCAGGGGGAACTGAAGCTTTCTTT

J: TRBJ2-3
size: NA
V: TRBV5-6
D: TRBD2
CDR3: CASSNRGLADKDTQYF
DNA: TGTGCCAGCAGCAACCGGGGACTAGCGGACAAAGATACGCAGTATTTT

J: TRBJ2-5
size: NA
V: TRBV7-2
D: TRBD1
CDR3: CASSPGTGGETQYF
DNA: TGTGCCAGCAGCCCGGGGACAGGTGGGGAGACCCAGTACTTC

J: TRBJ2-7
size: few
V: TRBV2
D: TRBD1
CDR3: CASSDSTGATLYEQYF
DNA: TGTGCCAGCAGTGATAGTACAGGGGCGACCCTCTACGAGCAGTACTTC

J: TRBJ1-4
size: NA
V: TRBV9
D: NA
CDR3: CASSVEGPNEKLFF
DNA: TGTGCCAGCAGCGTAGAGGGGCCTAATGAAAAACTGTTTTTT

J: TRBJ1-1
size: few
V: TRBV5-1
D: NA
CDR3: CASSLRMAGTSNTEAFF
DNA: TGCGCCAGCAGCTTGCGGATGGCAGGCACCTCGAACACTGAAGCTTTCTTT

J: TRBJ2-2
size: few
V: TRBV27
D: TRBD2
CDR3: CASSWPGLAGGANTGELFF
DNA: TGTGCCAGCAGTTGGCCGGGACTAGCGGGGGGGGCGAACACCGGGGAGCTGTTTTTT

J: TRBJ1-2
size: few
V: TRBV12-3/TRBV12-4
D: NA
CDR3: CASSFADYGYTF
DNA: TGTGCCAGCAGTTTCGCCGACTATGGCTACACCTTC

J: TRBJ1-5
size: NA
V: TRBV20-1
D: TRBD1
CDR3: CRARDWGQGPRGNQPQHF
DNA: TGCAGAGCTAGAGATTGGGGACAGGGCCCGAGGGGCAATCAGCCCCAGCATTTT

J: TRBJ1-1
size: few
V: TRBV20-1
D: TRBD1
CDR3: CSARTGGTGEAFF
DNA: TGCAGTGCTAGGACAGGGGGAACAGGGGAAGCTTTCTTT

J: TRBJ2-2
size: few
V: TRBV7-2
D: TRBD1
CDR3: CASRRDRVGELFF
DNA: TGTGCCAGCAGACGGGACAGGGTCGGGGAGCTGTTTTTT

J: TRBJ2-3
size: NA
V: TRBV5-1
D: TRBD1
CDR3: CASRKTGGPHTDTQYF
DNA: TGCGCCAGCAGAAAAACAGGGGGCCCCCACACAGATACGCAGTATTTT

J: TRBJ2-7
size: few
V: TRBV12-3/TRBV12-4
D: NA
CDR3: CASSPTRGEQYF
DNA: TGTGCCAGCAGTCCAACTAGAGGCGAGCAGTACTTC

J: TRBJ2-7
size: few
V: TRBV5-1
D: NA
CDR3: CASSPDGYEQYF
DNA: TGCGCCAGCAGCCCGGACGGTTACGAGCAGTACTTC

J: TRBJ1-5
size: NA
V: TRBV6-2/TRBV6-3
D: NA
CDR3: CASSYGGAKGQHQHF
DNA: TGTGCCAGCAGTTACGGGGGGGCCAAGGGTCAGCACCAGCATTTT

J: TRBJ1-2
size: NA
V: TRBV2
D: TRBD1
CDR3: CASSGYRGSGYTF
DNA: TGTGCCAGCAGTGGGTACAGGGGAAGCGGCTACACCTTC

J: TRBJ2-7
size: many
V: TRBV10-3
D: TRBD2
CDR3: CAISPGLAEYEQYF
DNA: TGTGCCATCAGTCCGGGACTAGCGGAGTACGAGCAGTACTTC

J: TRBJ1-1
size: NA
V: TRBV27
D: NA
CDR3: CASSPVDSNTEAFF
DNA: TGTGCCAGCAGTCCCGTCGACAGCAACACTGAAGCTTTCTTT

J: TRBJ2-3
size: many
V: TRBV15
D: NA
CDR3: CATSRDRVAVDTQYF
DNA: TGTGCCACCAGCAGAGATCGGGTGGCCGTTGATACGCAGTATTTT

J: TRBJ2-7
size: NA
V: TRBV9
D: NA
CDR3: CASSVGVSGFSYEQYF
DNA: TGTGCCAGCAGCGTAGGGGTATCAGGCTTCTCCTACGAGCAGTACTTC

J: TRBJ2-1
size: few
V: TRBV6-5
D: NA
CDR3: CASSDQYPNEQFF
DNA: TGTGCCAGCAGTGACCAGTATCCCAATGAGCAGTTCTTC

J: TRBJ2-2
size: few
V: TRBV18
D: NA
CDR3: CASSPLDQNTGELFF
DNA: TGTGCCAGCTCACCACTGGACCAGAACACCGGGGAGCTGTTTTTT

J: TRBJ1-1
size: few
V: TRBV20-1
D: NA
CDR3: CSASLGGTGAFF
DNA: TGCAGTGCTAGTCTAGGCGGGACCGGGGCTTTCTTT

J: TRBJ1-3
size: NA
V: TRBV12-3/TRBV12-4
D: NA
CDR3: CASSFGTPPGNTIYF
DNA: TGTGCCAGCAGTTTTGGGACGCCCCCGGGAAACACCATATATTTT

J: TRBJ1-2
size: few
V: TRBV12-3/TRBV12-4
D: NA
CDR3: CASSLGKGQIESF
DNA: TGTGCCAGCAGTTTAGGCAAGGGGCAGATTGAGTCCTTC

J: TRBJ2-7
size: many
V: TRBV6-9
D: NA
CDR3: CASTVRIARYEQYF
DNA: TGTGCCAGCACCGTCCGGATCGCCCGCTACGAGCAGTACTTC

J: TRBJ2-7
size: NA
V: TRBV4-3
D: TRBD1
CDR3: CASSQEAGTGLYEQYF
DNA: TGCGCCAGCAGCCAAGAGGCCGGGACAGGGCTCTACGAGCAGTACTTC

J: TRBJ1-1
size: NA
V: TRBV6-2/TRBV6-3
D: NA
CDR3: CASSYEWSTEAFF
DNA: TGTGCCAGCAGTTACGAGTGGTCCACTGAAGCTTTCTTT

J: TRBJ1-5
size: few
V: TRBV6-2/TRBV6-3
D: TRBD1
CDR3: CASSYLPDRVDQPQHF
DNA: TGTGCCAGCAGTTACCTCCCGGACAGGGTGGATCAGCCCCAGCATTTT

J: TRBJ1-1
size: many
V: TRBV6-5
D: NA
CDR3: CASSYGQNTEAFF
DNA: TGTGCCAGCAGTTACGGACAGAACACTGAAGCTTTCTTT